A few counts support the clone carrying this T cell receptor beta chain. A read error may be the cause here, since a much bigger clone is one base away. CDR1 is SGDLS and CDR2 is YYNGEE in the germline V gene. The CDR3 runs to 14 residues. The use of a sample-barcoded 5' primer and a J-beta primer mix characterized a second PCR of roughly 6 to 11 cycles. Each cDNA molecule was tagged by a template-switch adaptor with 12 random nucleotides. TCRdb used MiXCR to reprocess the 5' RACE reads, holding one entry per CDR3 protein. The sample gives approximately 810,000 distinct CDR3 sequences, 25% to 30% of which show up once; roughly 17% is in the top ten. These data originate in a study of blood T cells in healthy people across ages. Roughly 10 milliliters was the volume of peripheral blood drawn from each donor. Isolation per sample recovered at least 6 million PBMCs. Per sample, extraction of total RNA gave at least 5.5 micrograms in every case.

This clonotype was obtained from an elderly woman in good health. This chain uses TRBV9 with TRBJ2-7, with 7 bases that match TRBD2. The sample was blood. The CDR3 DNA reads TGTGCCAACAGCGCCGGAGGGGAGGGCTACGAGCAGTACTTC. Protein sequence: CANSAGGEGYEQYF.